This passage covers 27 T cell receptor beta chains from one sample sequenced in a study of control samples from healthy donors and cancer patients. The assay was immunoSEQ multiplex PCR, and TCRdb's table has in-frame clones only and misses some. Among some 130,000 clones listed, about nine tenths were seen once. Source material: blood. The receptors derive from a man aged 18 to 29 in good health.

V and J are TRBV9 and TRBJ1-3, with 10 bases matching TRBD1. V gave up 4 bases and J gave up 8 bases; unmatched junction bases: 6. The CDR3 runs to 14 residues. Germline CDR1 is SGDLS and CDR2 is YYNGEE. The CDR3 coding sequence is TGTGCCAGCAGCAACCGGGACAGGGGCTACACCATATATTTT. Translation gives CASSNRDRGYTIYF.

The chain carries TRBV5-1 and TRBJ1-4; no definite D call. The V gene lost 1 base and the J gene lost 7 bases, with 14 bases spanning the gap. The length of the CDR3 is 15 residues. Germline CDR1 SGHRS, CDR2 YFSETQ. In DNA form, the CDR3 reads TGCGCCAGCAGCTTGCAGGCATCCCAGAGTGAAAAACTGTTTTTT. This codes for CASSLQASQSEKLFF.

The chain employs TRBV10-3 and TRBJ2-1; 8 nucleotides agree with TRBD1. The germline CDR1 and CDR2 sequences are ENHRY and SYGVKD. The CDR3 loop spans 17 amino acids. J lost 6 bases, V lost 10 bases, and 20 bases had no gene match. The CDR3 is CASGGTGGTKRGNEQFF. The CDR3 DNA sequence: TGTGCCAGCGGAGGGACAGGCGGGACCAAACGGGGCAATGAGCAGTTCTTC.

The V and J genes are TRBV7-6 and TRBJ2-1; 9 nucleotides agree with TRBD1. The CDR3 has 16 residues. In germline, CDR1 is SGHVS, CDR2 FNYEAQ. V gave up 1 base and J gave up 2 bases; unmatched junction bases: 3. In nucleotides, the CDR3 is TGTGCCAGCAGCTTAGACGGACAGGGGACCTACAATGAGCAGTTCTTC. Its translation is CASSLDGQGTYNEQFF.

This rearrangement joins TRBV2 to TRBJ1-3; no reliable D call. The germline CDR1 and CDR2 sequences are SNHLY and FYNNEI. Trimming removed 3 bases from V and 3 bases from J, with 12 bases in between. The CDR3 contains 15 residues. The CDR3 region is CASSDPRALGNTIYF. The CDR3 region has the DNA TGTGCCAGCAGTGACCCCCGGGCTCTTGGAAACACCATATATTTT.

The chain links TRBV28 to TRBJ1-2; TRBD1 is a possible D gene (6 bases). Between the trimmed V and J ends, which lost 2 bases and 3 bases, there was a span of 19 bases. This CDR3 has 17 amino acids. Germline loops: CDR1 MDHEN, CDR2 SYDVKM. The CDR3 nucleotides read TGTGCCAGCAGTTTAGTTGGGGAAGCGGGGGCCGACTATGGCTACACCTTC. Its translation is CASSLVGEAGADYGYTF.

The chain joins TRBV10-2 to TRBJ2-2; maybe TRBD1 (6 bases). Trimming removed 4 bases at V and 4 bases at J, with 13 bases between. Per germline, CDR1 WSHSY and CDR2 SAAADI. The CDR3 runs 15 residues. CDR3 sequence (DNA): TGCGCCAGCAGTGCTAGGACCAGGGGCACCGGGGAGCTGTTTTTT. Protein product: CASSARTRGTGELFF.

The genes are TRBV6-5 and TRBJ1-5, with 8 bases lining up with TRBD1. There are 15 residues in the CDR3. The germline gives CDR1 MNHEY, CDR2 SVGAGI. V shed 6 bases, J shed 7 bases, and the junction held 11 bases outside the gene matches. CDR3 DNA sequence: TGTGCCAGCAGATCGAGGACAGGGAGTACCCAGCCCCAGCATTTT. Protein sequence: CASRSRTGSTQPQHF.

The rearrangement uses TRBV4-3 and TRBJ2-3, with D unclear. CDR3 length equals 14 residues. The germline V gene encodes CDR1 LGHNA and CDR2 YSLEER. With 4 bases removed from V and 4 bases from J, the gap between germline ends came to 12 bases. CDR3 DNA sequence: TGCGCCAGCAGCCTTGGGCGACAAGCAGATACGCAGTATTTT. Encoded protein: CASSLGRQADTQYF.

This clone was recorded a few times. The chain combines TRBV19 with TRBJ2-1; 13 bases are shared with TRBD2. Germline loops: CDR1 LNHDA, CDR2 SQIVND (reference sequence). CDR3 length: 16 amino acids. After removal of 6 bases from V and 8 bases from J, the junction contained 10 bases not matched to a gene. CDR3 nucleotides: TGTGCCAGTAGCGACCCCGGGACTAGCGGGAACTATGAGCAGTTCTTC. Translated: CASSDPGTSGNYEQFF.

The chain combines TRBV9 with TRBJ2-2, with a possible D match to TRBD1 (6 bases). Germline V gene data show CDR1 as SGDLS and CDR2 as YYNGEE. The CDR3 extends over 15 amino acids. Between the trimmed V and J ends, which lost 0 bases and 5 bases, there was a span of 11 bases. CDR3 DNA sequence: TGTGCCAGCAGCGTAGAGGGGGATCCAACCGGGGAGCTGTTTTTT. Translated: CASSVEGDPTGELFF.

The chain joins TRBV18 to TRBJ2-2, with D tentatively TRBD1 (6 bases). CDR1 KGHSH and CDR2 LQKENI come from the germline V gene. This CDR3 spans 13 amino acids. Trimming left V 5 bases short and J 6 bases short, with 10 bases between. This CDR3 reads CASSTGLAGELFF. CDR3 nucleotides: TGTGCCAGCTCAACAGGGTTGGCCGGGGAGCTGTTTTTT.

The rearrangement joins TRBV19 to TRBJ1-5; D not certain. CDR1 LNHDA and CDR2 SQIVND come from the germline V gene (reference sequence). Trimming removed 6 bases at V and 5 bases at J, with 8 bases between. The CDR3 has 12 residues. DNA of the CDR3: TGTGCCAGTAGCCTCCTTCATCAGCCCCAGCATTTT. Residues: CASSLLHQPQHF.

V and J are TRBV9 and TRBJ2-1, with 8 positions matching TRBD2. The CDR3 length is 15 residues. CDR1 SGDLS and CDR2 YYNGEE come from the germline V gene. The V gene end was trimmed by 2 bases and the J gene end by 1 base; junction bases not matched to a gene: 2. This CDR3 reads CASSVSSGSYNEQFF. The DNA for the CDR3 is TGTGCCAGCAGCGTCTCTAGCGGGTCCTACAATGAGCAGTTCTTC.

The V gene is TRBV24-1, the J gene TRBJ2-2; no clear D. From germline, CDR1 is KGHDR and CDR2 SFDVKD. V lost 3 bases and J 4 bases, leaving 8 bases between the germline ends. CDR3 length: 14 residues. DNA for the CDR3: TGTGCCACCAGTGATCGTTGGCCCACCGGGGAGCTGTTTTTT. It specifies CATSDRWPTGELFF.

This CDR3 is CASRDPGQRNTEAFF. The CDR3 DNA reads as TGTGCCAGTAGAGACCCCGGGCAAAGGAACACTGAAGCTTTCTTT. The rearrangement uses TRBV19 and TRBJ1-1; D not resolved. Germline V lookup: CDR1 LNHDA, CDR2 SQIVND (reference sequence). Trimming stripped 6 bases from V and 1 base from J, with 15 bases between. This CDR3 contains 15 residues.

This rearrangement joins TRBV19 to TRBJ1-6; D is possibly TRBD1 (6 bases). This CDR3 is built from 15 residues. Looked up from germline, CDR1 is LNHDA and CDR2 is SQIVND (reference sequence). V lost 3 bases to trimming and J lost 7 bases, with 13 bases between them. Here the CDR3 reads CASSIFGTGNSPLHF. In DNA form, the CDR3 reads TGTGCCAGTAGTATTTTTGGAACAGGGAATTCACCCCTCCACTTT.

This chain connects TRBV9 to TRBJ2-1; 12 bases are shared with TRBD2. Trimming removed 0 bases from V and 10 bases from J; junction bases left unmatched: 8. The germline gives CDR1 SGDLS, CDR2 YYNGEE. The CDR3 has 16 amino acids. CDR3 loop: CASSVEGWTSGAEQFF. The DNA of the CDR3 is TGTGCCAGCAGCGTAGAAGGTTGGACTAGCGGGGCCGAGCAGTTCTTC.

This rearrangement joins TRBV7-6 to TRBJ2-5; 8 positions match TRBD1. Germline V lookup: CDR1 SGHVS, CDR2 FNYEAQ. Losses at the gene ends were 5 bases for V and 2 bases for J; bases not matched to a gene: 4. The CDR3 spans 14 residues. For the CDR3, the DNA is TGTGCCAGCAGCCGACAGGGGATACAAGAGACCCAGTACTTC. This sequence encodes CASSRQGIQETQYF.

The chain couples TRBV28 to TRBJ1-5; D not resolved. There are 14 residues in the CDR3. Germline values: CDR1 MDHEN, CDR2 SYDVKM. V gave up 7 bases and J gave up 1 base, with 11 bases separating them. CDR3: CASTADPSNQPQHF. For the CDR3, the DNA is TGTGCCAGCACCGCGGATCCGAGCAATCAGCCCCAGCATTTT.

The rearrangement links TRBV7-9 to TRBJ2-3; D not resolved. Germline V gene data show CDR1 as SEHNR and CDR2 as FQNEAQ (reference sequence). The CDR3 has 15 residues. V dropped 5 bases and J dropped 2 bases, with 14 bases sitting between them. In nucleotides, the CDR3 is TGTGCCAGCAGCACGGTTGGGAAATCCACAGATACGCAGTATTTT. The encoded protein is CASSTVGKSTDTQYF.

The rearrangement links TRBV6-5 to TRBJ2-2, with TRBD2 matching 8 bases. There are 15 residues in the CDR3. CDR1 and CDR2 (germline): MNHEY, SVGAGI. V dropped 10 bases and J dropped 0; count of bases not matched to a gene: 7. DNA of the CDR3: TGTGCCACTTATAGCGGGGCCGCGAACACCGGGGAGCTGTTTTTT. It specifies CATYSGAANTGELFF.

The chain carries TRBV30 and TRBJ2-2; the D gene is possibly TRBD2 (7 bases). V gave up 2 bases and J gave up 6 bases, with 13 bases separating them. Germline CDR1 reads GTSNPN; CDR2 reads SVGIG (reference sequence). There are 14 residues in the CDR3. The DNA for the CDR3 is TGTGCCTGGAGTCTAAGAGGGGGGGCCGGGGAGCTGTTTTTT. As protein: CAWSLRGGAGELFF.

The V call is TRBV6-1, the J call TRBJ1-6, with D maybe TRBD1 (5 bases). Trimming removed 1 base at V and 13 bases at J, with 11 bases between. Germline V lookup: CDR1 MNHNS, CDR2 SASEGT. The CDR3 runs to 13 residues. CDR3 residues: CASSEVRAGPLHF. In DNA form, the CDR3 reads TGTGCCAGCAGTGAAGTCAGGGCAGGGCCCCTCCACTTT.

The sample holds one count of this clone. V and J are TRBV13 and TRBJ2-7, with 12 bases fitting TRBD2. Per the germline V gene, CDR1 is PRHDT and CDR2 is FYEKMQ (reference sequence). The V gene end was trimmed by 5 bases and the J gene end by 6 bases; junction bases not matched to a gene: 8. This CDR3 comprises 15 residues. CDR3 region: CASSETSGGPLEQYF. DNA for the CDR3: TGTGCCAGCAGCGAAACTAGCGGGGGGCCCCTCGAGCAGTACTTC.

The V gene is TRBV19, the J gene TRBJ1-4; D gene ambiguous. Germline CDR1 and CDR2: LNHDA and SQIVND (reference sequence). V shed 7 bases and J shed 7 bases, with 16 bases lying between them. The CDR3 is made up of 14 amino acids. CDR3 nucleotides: TGTGCCAGTACCCCAGCCAATCCCAGTGAAAAACTGTTTTTT. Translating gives CASTPANPSEKLFF. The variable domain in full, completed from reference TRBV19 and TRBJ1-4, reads DGGITQSPKYLFRKEGQNVTLSCEQNLNHDAMYWYRQDPGQGLRLIYYSQIVNDFQKGDIAEGYSVSREKKESFPLTVTSAQKNPTAFYLCASTPANPSEKLFFGSGTQLSVL.

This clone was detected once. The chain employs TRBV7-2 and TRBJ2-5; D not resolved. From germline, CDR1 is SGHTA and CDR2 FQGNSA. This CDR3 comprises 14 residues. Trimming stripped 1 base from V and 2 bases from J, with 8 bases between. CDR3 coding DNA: TGTGCCAGCAGCTTAGGGACGGTGCAAGAGACCCAGTACTTC. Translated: CASSLGTVQETQYF.